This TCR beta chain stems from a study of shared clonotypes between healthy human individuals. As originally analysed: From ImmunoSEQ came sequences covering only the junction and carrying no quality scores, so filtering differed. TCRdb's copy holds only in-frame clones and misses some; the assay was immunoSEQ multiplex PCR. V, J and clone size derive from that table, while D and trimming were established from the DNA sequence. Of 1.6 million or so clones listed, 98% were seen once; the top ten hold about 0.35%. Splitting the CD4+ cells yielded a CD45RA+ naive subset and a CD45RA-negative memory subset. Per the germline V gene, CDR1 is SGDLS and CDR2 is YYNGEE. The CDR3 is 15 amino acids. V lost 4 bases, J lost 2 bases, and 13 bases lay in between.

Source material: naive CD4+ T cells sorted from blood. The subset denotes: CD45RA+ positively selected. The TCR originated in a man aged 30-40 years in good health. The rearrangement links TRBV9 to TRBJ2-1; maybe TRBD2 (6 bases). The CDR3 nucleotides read TGTGCCAGCAGCTTCCGGGACTCGACCTACAATGAGCAGTTCTTC. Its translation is CASSFRDSTYNEQFF.